This T cell receptor (beta chain) originates from a study of OX40 agonist ivuxolimab in advanced cancers. Overall study context: Patients' therapy was ivuxolimab, an antibody that acts as an agonist of OX40 (CD134).

The protocol was immunoSEQ multiplex PCR, while the TCRdb copy is restricted to in-frame clones and leaves out a portion. The sample includes about 8,300 clones, over 55% of them seen just once. V was clipped by 2 bases and J by 1 base, with 8 bases between them. The CDR3 has 14 residues. CDR1 and CDR2 from the germline V gene are SGHDN and FVKESK. Comment on this clone: What it recognizes is unknown.

Study results and caveats: Clones of CD4+ and CD8+ blood T cells grew by week 6 at doses of 0.1 to 3.0 mg/kg.

Sampling of blood occurred at baseline, cycle 4 day 1, and cycle 7 day 1. This clonotype was sampled from an adult with an advanced solid tumor such as melanoma, head and neck, liver or kidney cancer. This material consisted of CD4+ or CD8+ T cells sorted from blood, taken in a trial of the OX40 agonist ivuxolimab. The chain employs TRBV14 and TRBJ2-5; unclear D gene. The CDR3 here is CASSQPVAQETQYF. CDR3 nucleotides: TGTGCCAGCAGCCAACCGGTTGCCCAAGAGACCCAGTACTTC.